This T cell receptor beta chain comes out of a study of blood T cell repertoires in COVID-19. Study at large: Researchers got acute and convalescent COVID-19 samples from the United States, Italy and Spain. T cells, B-cell-depleted T cells, or PBMCs supplied cDNA or gDNA.

The protocol was immunoSEQ multiplex PCR, while the TCRdb copy is restricted to in-frame clones and leaves out a portion. The sample consists of under 250,000 clones, approximately 82% of them appearing once. This clone has a single count. This CDR3 contains 16 residues. Losses at the gene ends were 1 base for V and 2 bases for J; bases not matched to a gene: 2. Germline assignment: CDR1 MDHEN and CDR2 SYDVKM. The sequence came from a woman aged 18-29 years with acute or convalescent COVID-19. The chain links TRBV28 to TRBJ2-6, with 7 bases that match TRBD2. Sequenced material: peripheral blood. The CDR3 DNA is TGTGCCAGCAGTTTATTCCGGGGGGCTGGGGCCAACGTCCTGACTTTC. Translated: CASSLFRGAGANVLTF.